This is a list of T cell receptor beta chains from one sample in a study of cytotoxic CD8 clonotypes in ibrutinib-treated CLL. Profiled with immunoSEQ multiplex PCR; TCRdb holds only in-frame clones, not every one. The sample holds about 50,000 clones, around 68% seen once. The source was PBMCs, collected after 12 months of ibrutinib treatment. Receptors originate from a human donor with chronic lymphocytic leukemia. The CDR3 runs from the conserved cysteine through the conserved F or W. A D gene is named only where the DNA matches it firmly. Part of the rows lack a size; the others show once, few, many or a class for expanded clones.

v_gene	d_gene	abundance	j_gene	len	CDR3nt	CDR3aa
TRBV5-1	NA	NA	TRBJ2-5	13	TGCGCCAGCAGCTCGGGACTTCAAGAGACCCAGTACTTC	CASSSGLQETQYF
TRBV7-2	TRBD2	NA	TRBJ2-7	15	TGTGCCAGCAGCTTCTCGCGGGGGAGCGTGAGCGAGCAGTACTTC	CASSFSRGSVSEQYF
TRBV18	NA	NA	TRBJ2-5	14	TGTGCCAGCTCACCACCAGGGGTCCAAGAGACCCAGTACTTC	CASSPPGVQETQYF
TRBV2	NA	once	TRBJ1-4	15	TGTGCCAGCAGTGGGCCACCGCCAGGGGATGAAAAACTGTTTTTT	CASSGPPPGDEKLFF
TRBV4-3	NA	few	TRBJ1-4	15	TGCGCCAGCAGCCAAGAGCTAGGACAGAATGAAAAACTGTTTTTT	CASSQELGQNEKLFF
TRBV29-1	NA	NA	TRBJ1-5	12	TGCAGCGTTGGGGGGGTCAATCAGCCCCAGCATTTT	CSVGGVNQPQHF
TRBV4-1	NA	NA	TRBJ2-3	13	TGCGCCAGCAGCCAAGTTGGGACAGATACGCAGTATTTT	CASSQVGTDTQYF
TRBV9	NA	NA	TRBJ1-4	15	TGTGCCAGCAGCGTAGCTGGAGAATCGAATGAAAAACTGTTTTTT	CASSVAGESNEKLFF
TRBV4-1	NA	NA	TRBJ2-7	16	TGCGCCAGCAGCCAAGATTGGCGGGCGAGCACCTACGAGCAGTACTTC	CASSQDWRASTYEQYF
TRBV11-2	TRBD2	once	TRBJ2-7	15	TGTGCCAGCAGCCCCGGACTAGCGGGCACCTACGAGCAGTACTTC	CASSPGLAGTYEQYF
TRBV25-1	NA	NA	TRBJ2-7	14	TGTGCCAGCAGTGAATATCCCGTGACTGGCGAGCAGTACTTC	CASSEYPVTGEQYF
TRBV18	NA	NA	TRBJ1-1	12	TGTGCCAGCGAGCAGCTGAACACTGAAGCTTTCTTT	CASEQLNTEAFF
TRBV7-9	NA	few	TRBJ1-1	15	TGTGCCAGCAGCTTGGTTTCATCTACGAACACTGAAGCTTTCTTT	CASSLVSSTNTEAFF
TRBV5-4	TRBD2	NA	TRBJ2-7	15	TGTGCCAGCAGCTTGGAACTAGCGCGCTCCTACGAGCAGTACTTC	CASSLELARSYEQYF
TRBV27	NA	NA	TRBJ2-7	13	TGTGCCAGCAGTTCCTCGAGCTCCTACGAGCAGTACTTC	CASSSSSSYEQYF
TRBV11-2	NA	NA	TRBJ2-7	13	TGTGCCAGCAGCTTAGACACTTTCTACGAGCAGTACTTC	CASSLDTFYEQYF
TRBV2	NA	few	TRBJ1-4	16	TGTGCCAGCAGCCTGGCGGGAGGACTCGGGGGAGGAAAACTGTTTTTT	CASSLAGGLGGGKLFF
TRBV29-1	NA	NA	TRBJ2-7	11	TGCAGCGTTGGGACTGGGATGGAGCAGTACTTC	CSVGTGMEQYF
TRBV28	TRBD2	NA	TRBJ2-5	15	TGTGCCAGCAGTGCCTTAGCGGGAGTGAGGGAGACCCAGTACTTC	CASSALAGVRETQYF
TRBV5-1	TRBD1	NA	TRBJ2-7	13	TGCGCCAGCACCGAACAACAGGGGAGCGAGCAGTACTTC	CASTEQQGSEQYF
TRBV25-1	NA	few	TRBJ1-1	14	TGTGCCAGCAGTGCGGGGGCCTTCGGGGCTGAAGCTTTCTTT	CASSAGAFGAEAFF
TRBV4-1	TRBD1	NA	TRBJ2-7	17	TGCGCCAGCAGCCAAGATCTAATCCGGACAGGCCGGTACGAGCAGTACTTC	CASSQDLIRTGRYEQYF
TRBV19	NA	NA	TRBJ2-6	17	TGTGCCAGTAGTACCTGGACTCTCGTCTCTGGGGCCAACGTCCTGACTTTC	CASSTWTLVSGANVLTF
TRBV6-5	NA	few	TRBJ2-2	12	TGTGCCAGCAGTCGGGGGACCGGGGAGCTGTTTTTT	CASSRGTGELFF
TRBV16	TRBD1	once	TRBJ1-2	14	TGTGCCAGCAGCCAACTGGGCCAGGGGGTAGGCTACACCTTC	CASSQLGQGVGYTF
TRBV7-9	NA	few	TRBJ2-3	15	TGTGCCAGCACCACGGGTCGCGCCTACACAGATACGCAGTATTTT	CASTTGRAYTDTQYF